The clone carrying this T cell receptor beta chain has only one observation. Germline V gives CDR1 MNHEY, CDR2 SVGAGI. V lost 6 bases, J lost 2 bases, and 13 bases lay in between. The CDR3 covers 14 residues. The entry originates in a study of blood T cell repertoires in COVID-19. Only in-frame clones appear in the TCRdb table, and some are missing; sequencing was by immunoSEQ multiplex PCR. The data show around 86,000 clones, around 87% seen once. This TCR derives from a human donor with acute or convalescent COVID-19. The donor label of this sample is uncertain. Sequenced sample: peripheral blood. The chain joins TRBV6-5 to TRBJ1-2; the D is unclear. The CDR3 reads CASRQTGRNYGYTF. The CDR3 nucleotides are TGTGCCAGCAGGCAAACCGGGAGGAACTATGGCTACACCTTC.